The next 27 T cell receptor beta chains were all read from a single sample in a study of memory CD4+ T cells and cytomegalovirus serostatus. Using immunoSEQ multiplex PCR, the repertoire was profiled, and TCRdb retains in-frame clones only, with some absent. The profile shows about 48,000 clones, over 75% of them singletons. The sort gate was single viable CD3+CD4+CD8-CD45RO+ cells for memory CD4+ T cells. Sequences were obtained from memory CD4+ T cells from blood. The receptors here all came from an adult in good health and CMV-seronegative.

The rearrangement joins TRBV7-9 to TRBJ1-3; D unresolved. The CDR3 has 14 residues. Trimming took 5 bases from V and 6 from J, leaving 14 bases between them. In germline, CDR1 is SEHNR, CDR2 FQNEAQ (reference sequence). CDR3 DNA: TGTGCCAGCAGCCTAAAGGGTGGGCTAAACACCATATATTTT. Translating gives CASSLKGGLNTIYF.

CDR3: CASSLERGTEAFF. The CDR3 bases are TGTGCCAGCAGCCTCGAGAGGGGGACTGAAGCTTTCTTT. The chain joins TRBV7-2 to TRBJ1-1; D perhaps matches TRBD1 (6 bases). Germline lookup yields CDR1 SGHTA and CDR2 FQGNSA. V gave up 5 bases and J gave up 5 bases, with 12 bases separating them. The CDR3 is made up of 13 amino acids. Using reference TRBV7-2 and TRBJ1-1 for the parts outside the CDR3, the full variable domain is GAGVSQSPSNKVTEKGKDVELRCDPISGHTALYWYRQSLGQGLEFLIYFQGNSAPDKSGLPSDRFSAERTGGSVSTLTIQRTQQEDSAVYLCASSLERGTEAFFGQGTRLTVV.

V and J are TRBV6-4 and TRBJ2-7; 7 nucleotides align to TRBD2. This CDR3 is built from 12 residues. CDR1 is MRHNA and CDR2 is SNTAGT in the germline V gene. V was pared by 5 bases and J by 6 bases, with 4 bases of the junction left unmatched. CDR3 loop: CASSPTGGEQYF. In DNA form, the CDR3 reads TGTGCCAGCAGTCCCACGGGGGGCGAGCAGTACTTC.

V gene TRBV5-1 combines with J gene TRBJ1-1; 10 bases map to TRBD1. The CDR3 has 15 residues. Germline V CDR1 and CDR2: SGHRS, YFSETQ. V shed 0 bases and J 3 bases; nucleotides not matched to a gene: 2. Written as DNA, the CDR3 is TGCGCCAGCAGCTTGGGACAGGGGGCGGACACTGAAGCTTTCTTT. Translation gives CASSLGQGADTEAFF.

With respect to this clone: This same CDR3 is encoded by further DNA sequences in the sample. The CDR3, as DNA: TGTGCCAGCAGCTTGGGGCAGGGCAACTATGGCTACACCTTC. Translated: CASSLGQGNYGYTF. This chain connects TRBV5-4 to TRBJ1-2; D is possibly TRBD1 (5 bases). This CDR3 comprises 14 residues. The germline gives CDR1 SGHNT, CDR2 YYREEE (reference sequence). Deletions cut 0 bases from V and 2 bases from J, with 8 bases between.

The chain is built from TRBV6-6 and TRBJ2-1, with 11 bases identical to TRBD2. There are 15 residues in the CDR3. CDR1 is MNHNY, CDR2 SVGAGI, per germline (reference sequence). The ends lost 6 bases at V and 4 bases at J; junction bases unmatched: 5. CDR3 in DNA: TGTGCCAGCAGCGTCGGGACTAGCGGTTACAATGAGCAGTTCTTC. This sequence encodes CASSVGTSGYNEQFF.

This chain links TRBV18 with TRBJ2-3, with 12 nucleotides matching TRBD2. The CDR3 runs 17 residues. The V gene's germline CDR1 is KGHSH and CDR2 LQKENI. After removal of 3 bases from V and 5 bases from J, the junction contained 9 bases not matched to a gene. In DNA, the CDR3 is TGTGCCAGCTCACCGGGCAGGGTGACTAGCGGGAGAGATACGCAGTATTTT. It codes for CASSPGRVTSGRDTQYF. The full variable domain, its missing parts supplied by reference TRBV18 and TRBJ2-3, is NAGVMQNPRHLVRRRGQEARLRCSPMKGHSHVYWYRQLPEEGLKFMVYLQKENIIDESGMPKERFSAEFPKEGPSILRIQQVVRGDSAAYFCASSPGRVTSGRDTQYFGPGTRLTVL.

The chain carries TRBV27 and TRBJ1-2; the match to TRBD1 covers 11 bases. The V segment lost 6 bases and the J segment 2 bases; nucleotides outside the gene matches: 2. Germline CDR1 MNHEY, CDR2 SMNVEV (reference sequence). This CDR3 comprises 14 residues. CDR3 in DNA: TGTGCCAGCAGGGGACAGGGGGACAACTATGGCTACACCTTC. Translating it yields CASRGQGDNYGYTF.

V gene TRBV6-1 combines with J gene TRBJ2-7; D possibly corresponds to TRBD1 (6 bases). Looked up from germline, CDR1 is MNHNS and CDR2 is SASEGT. The CDR3 has 13 residues. V was shortened by 7 bases and J by 3 bases, with 13 bases between the two germline ends. The CDR3 bases are TGTGCCAGCATTGGGACATATTTCTACGAGCAGTACTTC. Protein: CASIGTYFYEQYF.

The chain carries TRBV6-1 and TRBJ2-7, with D possibly called TRBD1 or TRBD2 (6 bases each). CDR3 length: 14 residues. Germline assignment: CDR1 MNHNS and CDR2 SASEGT. The V end lost 8 bases, the J end lost 3 bases, and 17 bases lay between the germline ends. The CDR3 bases are TGTGCCAGCTTCCCGACAGGAGGGTTCTACGAGCAGTACTTC. Translation gives CASFPTGGFYEQYF.

The CDR3 reads CASSPLGASGNTIYF. Here the CDR3 DNA reads TGTGCCAGCAGCCCCCTCGGTGCCTCTGGAAACACCATATATTTT. The V gene is TRBV13, the J gene TRBJ1-3, with D unclear. V gave up 5 bases and J gave up 0 bases, with 11 bases separating them. Germline-derived CDR1 and CDR2 are PRHDT and FYEKMQ (reference sequence). The CDR3 is 15 amino acids.

The genes are TRBV7-6 and TRBJ2-3; 7 bases are shared with TRBD1. CDR1 SGHVS and CDR2 FNYEAQ come from the germline V gene. J was trimmed by 5 bases and V by 3 bases; bases with no gene match: 8. The CDR3 sequence is 15 residues long. The CDR3 DNA is TGTGCCAGCAGCTTGCGACAGGGTCGAGAAGATACGCAGTATTTT. It specifies CASSLRQGREDTQYF.

This sequence joins TRBV5-4 and TRBJ2-5; the match to TRBD2 covers 9 bases. The CDR3 consists of 15 residues. The V gene's germline CDR1 is SGHNT and CDR2 YYREEE (reference sequence). V lost 2 bases to trimming and J lost 5 bases; unmatched junction nucleotides: 7. CDR3 DNA sequence: TGTGCCAGCAGCTTCGGCGGGGGGGCCTCGGAGACCCAGTACTTC. Amino acid sequence: CASSFGGGASETQYF.

This chain links TRBV25-1 with TRBJ2-3, with 9 bases fitting TRBD2. The CDR3 spans 18 residues. The J segment lost 5 bases and the V segment lost 5 bases, leaving 17 bases of the junction unmatched. CDR1 and CDR2 (germline): MGHDK, SYGVNS. CDR3 coding DNA: TGTGCCAGCAGTCATCCCTTTTCGACTAGCGGTACAAGAGATACGCAGTATTTT. Amino acids: CASSHPFSTSGTRDTQYF. Full variable domain (rest looked up from reference TRBV25-1 and TRBJ2-3): EADIYQTPRYLVIGTGKKITLECSQTMGHDKMYWYQQDPGMELHLIHYSYGVNSTEKGDLSSESTVSRIRTEHFPLTLESARPSHTSQYLCASSHPFSTSGTRDTQYFGPGTRLTVL.

The chain couples TRBV4-1 to TRBJ1-2; D might be TRBD1 (5 bases). Germline values: CDR1 MGHRA, CDR2 YSYEKL. The CDR3 consists of 14 residues. Trimming took off 0 bases at V and 4 bases at J, with 9 bases between the two ends. CDR3 sequence reads: CASSQEQALYGYTF. The CDR3 DNA reads TGCGCCAGCAGCCAAGAACAGGCGCTCTATGGCTACACCTTC.

This chain links TRBV28 with TRBJ1-2; D ambiguous. Trimming removed 2 bases at V and 8 bases at J, with 12 bases between. The V gene's germline CDR1 is MDHEN and CDR2 SYDVKM. The CDR3 runs to 13 residues. CDR3 amino acids: CASSLAPSQGYTF. The DNA of the CDR3 is TGTGCCAGCAGTTTAGCCCCATCTCAGGGCTACACCTTC.

This clone has just a few counts. The rearrangement joins TRBV21-1 to TRBJ2-2; TRBD2 was called by the table and not checked on the DNA. TRBV21-1 is an annotated pseudogene. CDR3 length: 15 residues. The CDR3, as DNA: TGTGCCAGCACTGGGACTAGCGGGGGAACCGGGGAGCTGTTTTTT. As protein: CASTGTSGGTGELFF.

The chain recombines TRBV4-1 with TRBJ2-1; D unclear. V lost 0 bases, J lost 0 bases, and 9 bases lay in between. The CDR3 length is 16 residues. Per the germline V gene, CDR1 is MGHRA and CDR2 is YSYEKL. For the CDR3, the DNA is TGCGCCAGCAGCCAAGACCCGATTAGCTCCTACAATGAGCAGTTCTTC. This gives the protein CASSQDPISSYNEQFF.

A few counts support this clone. This chain links TRBV19 with TRBJ1-5; weak D call: TRBD1 (5 bases). The CDR3 extends over 13 amino acids. V shed 5 bases and J shed 5 bases, with 10 bases lying between them. Germline V gene sequence: CDR1 LNHDA, CDR2 SQIVND (reference sequence). CDR3 loop: CASSGGYHQPQHF. Here the CDR3 DNA reads TGTGCCAGTAGTGGGGGGTACCATCAGCCCCAGCATTTT.

The chain carries TRBV15 and TRBJ2-7, with D unclear. The length of the CDR3 is 13 residues. V lost 3 bases to trimming and J lost 7 bases, with 13 bases between them. The germline V gene encodes CDR1 LNHNV and CDR2 YYDKDF (reference sequence). The DNA of the CDR3 is TGTGCCACCAGCAGGGTTAGTGCCGGGGAGCAGTACTTC. Its protein is CATSRVSAGEQYF.

The CDR3 nucleotides read TGTGCCAGCAACCCACAGGGGACAGATACGCAGTATTTT. Its protein is CASNPQGTDTQYF. The chain joins TRBV6-5 to TRBJ2-3; 7 positions agree with TRBD1. The CDR3 length is 13 residues. The V gene end was trimmed by 7 bases and the J gene end by 3 bases; junction bases not matched to a gene: 4. Germline CDR1 MNHEY, CDR2 SVGAGI.

The V call is TRBV2, the J call TRBJ1-2; D remains ambiguous. The germline V gene has CDR1 SNHLY and CDR2 FYNNEI. This CDR3 region has 14 residues. V lost 1 base, J lost 4 bases, and 10 bases lay in between. Here the CDR3 DNA reads TGTGCCAGCAGTGAAGACAGTAAGGGCTATGGCTACACCTTC. It specifies CASSEDSKGYGYTF.

This clone was seen a handful of times. The V and J genes are TRBV28 and TRBJ2-7; 11 bases map to TRBD1. The CDR3 is 13 residues long. The V gene's germline CDR1 is MDHEN and CDR2 SYDVKM. After removal of 5 bases from V and 11 bases from J, the junction contained 8 bases not matched to a gene. DNA for the CDR3: TGTGCCAGCAGTACATACGGACAGGGGGCGAAGTACTTC. Amino acids: CASSTYGQGAKYF.

This clone showed up just a few times. The rearrangement joins TRBV19 to TRBJ2-5, with no clear D. The CDR3 is made up of 14 amino acids. Per the germline V gene, CDR1 is LNHDA and CDR2 is SQIVND (reference sequence). V shed 3 bases and J shed 1 base, with 9 bases lying between them. CDR3 sequence: CASSIRSRQETQYF. Written as DNA, the CDR3 is TGTGCCAGTAGTATCCGATCTCGCCAAGAGACCCAGTACTTC.

This clone came up a few times. The chain uses TRBV5-1 and TRBJ1-4; 7 bases align to TRBD1. The length of the CDR3 is 15 residues. V lost 0 bases and J lost 4; bases outside the gene matches: 3. Germline-derived CDR1 and CDR2 are SGHRS and YFSETQ. As DNA, the CDR3 is TGCGCCAGCAGCTTGGAGGGACAGATTAATGAAAAACTGTTTTTT. Amino acids: CASSLEGQINEKLFF.

The chain joins TRBV7-9 to TRBJ1-2; D call uncertain. CDR3 size: 14 residues. Deletions cut 5 bases from V and 1 base from J, with 11 bases between. Germline assignment: CDR1 SEHNR and CDR2 FQNEAQ (reference sequence). The CDR3 loop is CASSETRHNYGYTF. CDR3 bases: TGTGCCAGCAGCGAAACACGACATAACTATGGCTACACCTTC.

The chain couples TRBV27 to TRBJ1-2; D is possibly TRBD1 (6 bases). From germline, CDR1 is MNHEY and CDR2 SMNVEV (reference sequence). Trimming removed 8 bases from V and 5 bases from J, with 18 bases in between. CDR3 size: 14 residues. The CDR3 sequence: CASGGGPPLYGYTF. CDR3 in DNA: TGTGCCAGCGGGGGGGGCCCACCGCTTTATGGCTACACCTTC.